This T cell receptor (beta chain) originates from a study of T cells in Graves' hyperthyroidism and ophthalmopathy. Unmatched junction bases numbered 11, after V lost 9 bases and J lost 3 bases. CDR3 size: 15 residues. Germline CDR1 LNHDA, CDR2 SQIVND (reference sequence). The investigators amplified TCR beta CDR3 regions from RNA transcripts. The HTBI primer set drove a first-round RT-PCR of the TCR CDR3. TCRdb fed the multiplex PCR reads into MiXCR, producing one record per CDR3 protein. The sample includes 560,000 or so distinct CDR3 sequences, nearly 20% of them seen just once. The V gene is TRBV19, the J gene TRBJ1-5, with TRBD1 identical over 7 bases. The sequencing input was blood. This TCR was recovered from a man aged 40-50 years with Graves' ophthalmopathy. CDR3 sequence (DNA): TGTGCCAGCGTACAGGGGCTTTCTTTCAATCAGCCCCAGCATTTT. Translating it yields CASVQGLSFNQPQHF.